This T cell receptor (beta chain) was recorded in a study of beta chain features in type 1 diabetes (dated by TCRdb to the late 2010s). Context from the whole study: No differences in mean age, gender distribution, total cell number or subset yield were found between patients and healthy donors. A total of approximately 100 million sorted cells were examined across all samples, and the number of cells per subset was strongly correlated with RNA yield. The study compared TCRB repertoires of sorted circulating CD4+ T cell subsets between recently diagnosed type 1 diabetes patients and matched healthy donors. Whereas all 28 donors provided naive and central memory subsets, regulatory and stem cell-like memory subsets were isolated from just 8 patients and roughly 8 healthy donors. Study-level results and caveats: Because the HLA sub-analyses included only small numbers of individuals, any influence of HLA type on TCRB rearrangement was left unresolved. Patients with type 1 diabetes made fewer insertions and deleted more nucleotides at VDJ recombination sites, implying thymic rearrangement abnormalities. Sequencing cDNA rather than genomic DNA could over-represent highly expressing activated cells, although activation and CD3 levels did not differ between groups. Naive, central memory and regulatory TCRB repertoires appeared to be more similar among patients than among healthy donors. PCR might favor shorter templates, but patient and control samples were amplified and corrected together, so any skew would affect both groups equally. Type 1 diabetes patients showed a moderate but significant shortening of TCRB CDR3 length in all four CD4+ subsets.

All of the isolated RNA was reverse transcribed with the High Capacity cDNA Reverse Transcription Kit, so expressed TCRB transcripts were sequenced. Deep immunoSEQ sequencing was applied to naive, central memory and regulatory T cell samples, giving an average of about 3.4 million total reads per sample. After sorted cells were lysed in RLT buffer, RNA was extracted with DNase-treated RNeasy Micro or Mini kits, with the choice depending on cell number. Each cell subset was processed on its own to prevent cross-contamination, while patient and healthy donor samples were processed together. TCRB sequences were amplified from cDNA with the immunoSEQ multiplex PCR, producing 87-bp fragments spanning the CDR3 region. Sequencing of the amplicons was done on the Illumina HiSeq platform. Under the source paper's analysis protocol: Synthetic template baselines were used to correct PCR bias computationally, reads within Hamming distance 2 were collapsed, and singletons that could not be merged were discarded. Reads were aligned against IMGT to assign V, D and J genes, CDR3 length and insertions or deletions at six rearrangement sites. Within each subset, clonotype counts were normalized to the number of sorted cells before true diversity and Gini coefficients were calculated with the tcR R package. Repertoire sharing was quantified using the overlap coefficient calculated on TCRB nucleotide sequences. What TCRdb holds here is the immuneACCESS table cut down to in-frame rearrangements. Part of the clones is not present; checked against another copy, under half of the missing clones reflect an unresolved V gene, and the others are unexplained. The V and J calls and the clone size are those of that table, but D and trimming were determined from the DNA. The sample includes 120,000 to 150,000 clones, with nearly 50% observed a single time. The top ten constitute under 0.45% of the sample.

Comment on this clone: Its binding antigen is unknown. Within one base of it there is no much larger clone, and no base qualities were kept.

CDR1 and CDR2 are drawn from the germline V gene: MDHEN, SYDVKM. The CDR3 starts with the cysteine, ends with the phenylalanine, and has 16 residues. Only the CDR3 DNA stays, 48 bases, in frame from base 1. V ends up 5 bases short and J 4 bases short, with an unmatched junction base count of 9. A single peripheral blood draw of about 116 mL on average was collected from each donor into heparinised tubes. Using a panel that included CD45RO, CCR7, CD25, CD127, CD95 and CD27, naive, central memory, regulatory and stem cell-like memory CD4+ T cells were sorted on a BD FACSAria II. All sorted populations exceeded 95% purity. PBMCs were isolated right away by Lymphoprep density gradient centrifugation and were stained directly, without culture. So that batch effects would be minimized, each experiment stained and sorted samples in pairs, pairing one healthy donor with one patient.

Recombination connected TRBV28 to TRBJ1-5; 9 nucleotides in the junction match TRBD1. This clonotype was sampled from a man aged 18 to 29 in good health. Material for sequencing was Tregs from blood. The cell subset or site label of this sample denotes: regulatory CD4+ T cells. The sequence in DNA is TGTGCCAGCAGTCCGGCCGGGGGACAGGGTAATCAGCCCCAGCATTTT. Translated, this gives CASSPAGGQGNQPQHF. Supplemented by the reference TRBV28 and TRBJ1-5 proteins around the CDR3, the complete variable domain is DVKVTQSSRYLVKRTGEKVFLECVQDMDHENMFWYRQDPGLGLRLIYFSYDVKMKEKGDIPEGYSVSREKKERFSLILESASTNQTSMYLCASSPAGGQGNQPQHFGDGTRLSIL.